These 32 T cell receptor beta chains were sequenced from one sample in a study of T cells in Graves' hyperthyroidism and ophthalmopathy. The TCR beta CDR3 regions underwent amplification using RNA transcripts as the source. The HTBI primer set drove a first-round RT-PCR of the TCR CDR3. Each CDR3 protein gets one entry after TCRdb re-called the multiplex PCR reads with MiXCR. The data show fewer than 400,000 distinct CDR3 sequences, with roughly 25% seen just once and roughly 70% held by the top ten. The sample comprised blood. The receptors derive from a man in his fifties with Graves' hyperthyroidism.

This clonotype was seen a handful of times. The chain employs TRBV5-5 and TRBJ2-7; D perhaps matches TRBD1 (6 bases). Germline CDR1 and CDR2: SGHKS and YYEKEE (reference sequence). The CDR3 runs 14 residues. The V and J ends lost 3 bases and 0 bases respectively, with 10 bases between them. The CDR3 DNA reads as TGTGCCAGCAGCTCCGGGACAAGCTCCTACGAGCAGTACTTC. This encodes CASSSGTSSYEQYF.

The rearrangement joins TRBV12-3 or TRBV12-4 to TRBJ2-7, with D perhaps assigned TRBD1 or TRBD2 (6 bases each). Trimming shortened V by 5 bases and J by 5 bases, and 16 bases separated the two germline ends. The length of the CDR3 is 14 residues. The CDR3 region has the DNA TGTGCCAGCAGTCACCGGGGGCAGGACCACGAGCAGTACTTC. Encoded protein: CASSHRGQDHEQYF.

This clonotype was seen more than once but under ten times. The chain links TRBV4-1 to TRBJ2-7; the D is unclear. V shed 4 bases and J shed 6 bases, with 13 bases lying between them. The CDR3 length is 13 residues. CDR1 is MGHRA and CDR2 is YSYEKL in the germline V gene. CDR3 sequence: CASSPTVLFEQYF. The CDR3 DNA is TGCGCCAGCAGCCCCACCGTTCTATTCGAGCAGTACTTC.

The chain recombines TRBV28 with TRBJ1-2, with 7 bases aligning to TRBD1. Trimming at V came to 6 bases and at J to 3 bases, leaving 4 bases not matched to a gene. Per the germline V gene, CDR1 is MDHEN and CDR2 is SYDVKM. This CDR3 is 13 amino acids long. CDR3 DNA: TGTGCCAGCAGCTTTGACAGGGACTATGGCTACACCTTC. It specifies CASSFDRDYGYTF.

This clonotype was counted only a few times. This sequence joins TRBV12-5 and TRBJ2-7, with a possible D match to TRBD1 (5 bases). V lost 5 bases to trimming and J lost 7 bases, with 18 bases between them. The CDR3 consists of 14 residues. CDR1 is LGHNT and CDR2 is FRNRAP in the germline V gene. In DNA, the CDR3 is TGTGCTAGTGGTCACGGACAAGAGTATACGGAGCAGTACTTC. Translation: CASGHGQEYTEQYF.

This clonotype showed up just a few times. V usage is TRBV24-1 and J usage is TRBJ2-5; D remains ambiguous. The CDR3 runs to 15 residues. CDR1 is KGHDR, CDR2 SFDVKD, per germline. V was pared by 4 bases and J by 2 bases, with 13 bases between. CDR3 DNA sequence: TGTGCCACCAGTGACAACAGAAAGACACAAGAGACCCAGTACTTC. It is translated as CATSDNRKTQETQYF.

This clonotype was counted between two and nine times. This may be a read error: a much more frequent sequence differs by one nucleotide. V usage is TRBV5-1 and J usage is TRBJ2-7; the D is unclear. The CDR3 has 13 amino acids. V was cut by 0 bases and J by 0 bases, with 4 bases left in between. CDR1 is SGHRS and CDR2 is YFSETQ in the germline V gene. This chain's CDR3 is CASSLDDSYEQYF. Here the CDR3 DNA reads TGCGCCAGCAGCTTGGACGACTCCTACGAGCAGTACTTC.

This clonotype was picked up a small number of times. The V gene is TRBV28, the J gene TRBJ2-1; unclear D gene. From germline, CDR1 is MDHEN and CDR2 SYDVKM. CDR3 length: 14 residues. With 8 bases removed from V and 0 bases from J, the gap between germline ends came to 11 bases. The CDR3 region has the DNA TGTGCCAGCTGGCCGGGCAGCTCCTACAATGAGCAGTTCTTC. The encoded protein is CASWPGSSYNEQFF.

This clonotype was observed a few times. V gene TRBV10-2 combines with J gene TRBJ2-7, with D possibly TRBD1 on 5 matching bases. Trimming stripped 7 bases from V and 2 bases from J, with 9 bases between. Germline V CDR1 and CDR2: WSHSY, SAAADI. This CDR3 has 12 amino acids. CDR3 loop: CASKDRTYEQYF. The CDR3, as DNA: TGCGCCAGCAAAGACAGAACCTACGAGCAGTACTTC.

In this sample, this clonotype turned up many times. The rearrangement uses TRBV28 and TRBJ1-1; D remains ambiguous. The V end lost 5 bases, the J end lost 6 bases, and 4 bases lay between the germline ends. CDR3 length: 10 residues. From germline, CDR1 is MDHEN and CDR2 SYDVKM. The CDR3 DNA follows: TGTGCCAGCAGTCGCTCTGAAGCTTTCTTT. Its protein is CASSRSEAFF.

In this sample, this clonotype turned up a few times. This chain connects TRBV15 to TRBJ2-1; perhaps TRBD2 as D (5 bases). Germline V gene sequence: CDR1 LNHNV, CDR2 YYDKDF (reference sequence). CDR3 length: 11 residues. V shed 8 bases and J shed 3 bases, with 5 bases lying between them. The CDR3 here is CATEGYNEQFF. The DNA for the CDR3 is TGTGCCACCGAGGGCTACAATGAGCAGTTCTTC.

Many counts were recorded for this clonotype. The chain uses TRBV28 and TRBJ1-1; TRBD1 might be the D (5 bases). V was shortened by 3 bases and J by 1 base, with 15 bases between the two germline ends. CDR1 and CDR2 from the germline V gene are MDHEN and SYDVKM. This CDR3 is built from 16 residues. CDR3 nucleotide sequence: TGTGCCAGCAGTTTGGGGACTTCTCAGGGGAACACTGAAGCTTTCTTT. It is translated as CASSLGTSQGNTEAFF.

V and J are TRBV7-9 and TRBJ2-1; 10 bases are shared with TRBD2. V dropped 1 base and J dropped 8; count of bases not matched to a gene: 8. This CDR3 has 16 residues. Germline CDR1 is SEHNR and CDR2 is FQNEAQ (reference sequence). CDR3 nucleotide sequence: TGTGCCAGCAGCTTAGGTCTAGCGGGAGAAGGAGATGAGCAGTTCTTC. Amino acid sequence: CASSLGLAGEGDEQFF. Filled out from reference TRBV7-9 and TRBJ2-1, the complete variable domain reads DTGVSQNPRHKITKRGQNVTFRCDPISEHNRLYWYRQTLGQGPEFLTYFQNEAQLEKSRLLSDRFSAERPKGSFSTLEIQRTEQGDSAMYLCASSLGLAGEGDEQFFGPGTRLTVL.

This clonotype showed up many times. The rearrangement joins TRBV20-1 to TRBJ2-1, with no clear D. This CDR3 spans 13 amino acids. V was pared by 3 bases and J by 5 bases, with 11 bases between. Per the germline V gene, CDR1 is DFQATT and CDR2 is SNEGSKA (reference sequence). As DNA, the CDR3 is TGCAGTGCTAGGGCTAGGAGAGACAATGAGCAGTTCTTC. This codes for CSARARRDNEQFF.

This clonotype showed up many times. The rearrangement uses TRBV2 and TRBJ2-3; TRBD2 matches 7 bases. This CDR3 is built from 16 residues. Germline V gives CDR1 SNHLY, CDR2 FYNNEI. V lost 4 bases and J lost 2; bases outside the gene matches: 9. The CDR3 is CASSGAVGGNTDTQYF. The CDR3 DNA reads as TGTGCCAGCAGTGGCGCGGTGGGGGGGAACACAGATACGCAGTATTTT.

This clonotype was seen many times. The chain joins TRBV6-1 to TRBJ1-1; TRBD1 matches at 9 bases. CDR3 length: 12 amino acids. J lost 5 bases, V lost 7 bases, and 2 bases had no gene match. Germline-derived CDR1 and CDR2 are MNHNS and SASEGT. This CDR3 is CASKTGGTEAFF. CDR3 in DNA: TGTGCCAGCAAGACAGGGGGAACTGAAGCTTTCTTT.

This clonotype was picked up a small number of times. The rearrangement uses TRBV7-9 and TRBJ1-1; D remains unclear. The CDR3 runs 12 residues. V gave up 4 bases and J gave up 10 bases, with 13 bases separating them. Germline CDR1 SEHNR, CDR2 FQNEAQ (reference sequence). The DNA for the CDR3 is TGTGCCAGCAGCTCCGCAGGCTCGGTAGCTTTCTTT. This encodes CASSSAGSVAFF.

The CDR3 nucleotides read TGCGCCAGCAGCCCCCCAGGGCTTCCCACCGGGGAGCTGTTTTTT. Encoded protein: CASSPPGLPTGELFF. The rearrangement links TRBV4-1 to TRBJ2-2; possibly TRBD1 for D (5 bases). The germline CDR1 and CDR2 sequences are MGHRA and YSYEKL. V was trimmed by 4 bases and J by 4 bases, leaving 13 bases between them. The CDR3 is made up of 15 amino acids.

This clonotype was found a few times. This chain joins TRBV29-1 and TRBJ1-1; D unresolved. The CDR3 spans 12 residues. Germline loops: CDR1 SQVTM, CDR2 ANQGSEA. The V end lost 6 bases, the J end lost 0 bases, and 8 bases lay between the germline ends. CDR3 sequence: CSVGPMNTEAFF. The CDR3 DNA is TGCAGCGTCGGCCCCATGAACACTGAAGCTTTCTTT.

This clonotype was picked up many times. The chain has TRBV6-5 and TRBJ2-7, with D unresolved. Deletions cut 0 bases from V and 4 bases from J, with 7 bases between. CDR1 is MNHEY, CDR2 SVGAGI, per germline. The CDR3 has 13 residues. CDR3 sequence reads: CASSYSVGYEQYF. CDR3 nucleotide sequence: TGTGCCAGCAGTTACTCGGTAGGGTACGAGCAGTACTTC.

The CDR3 here is CASSPGQLSSYEQYF. The CDR3 DNA is TGTGCCAGCAGCCCAGGACAGCTTTCCTCCTACGAGCAGTACTTC. V usage is TRBV7-9 and J usage is TRBJ2-7; D perhaps matches TRBD1 (6 bases). This CDR3 has 15 residues. Germline V gives CDR1 SEHNR, CDR2 FQNEAQ (reference sequence). With 5 bases removed from V and 0 bases from J, the gap between germline ends came to 14 bases. Full variable domain (rest looked up from reference TRBV7-9 and TRBJ2-7): DTGVSQNPRHKITKRGQNVTFRCDPISEHNRLYWYRQTLGQGPEFLTYFQNEAQLEKSRLLSDRFSAERPKGSFSTLEIQRTEQGDSAMYLCASSPGQLSSYEQYFGPGTRLTVT.

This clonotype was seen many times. The CDR3 DNA is TGTGCCAGCATGACTAGCGAGACCGGGGAGCTGTTTTTT. Its translation is CASMTSETGELFF. The rearrangement uses TRBV2 and TRBJ2-2; 8 bases agree with TRBD2. V lost 7 bases, J lost 5 bases, and 3 bases stayed unmatched. The CDR3 has 13 residues. The V gene's germline CDR1 is SNHLY and CDR2 FYNNEI. Together with reference TRBV2 and TRBJ2-2, the CDR3 gives the full variable domain: EPEVTQTPSHQVTQMGQEVILRCVPISNHLYFYWYRQILGQKVEFLVSFYNNEISEKSEIFDDQFSVERPDGSNFTLKIRSTKLEDSAMYFCASMTSETGELFFGEGSRLTVL.

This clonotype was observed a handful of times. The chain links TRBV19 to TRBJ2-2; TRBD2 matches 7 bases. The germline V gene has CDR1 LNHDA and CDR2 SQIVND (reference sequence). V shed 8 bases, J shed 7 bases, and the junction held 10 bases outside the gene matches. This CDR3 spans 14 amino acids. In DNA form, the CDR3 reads TGTGCCAGTGGAGGGGCGGGAGTGGGCGGGGAGCTGTTTTTT. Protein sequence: CASGGAGVGGELFF. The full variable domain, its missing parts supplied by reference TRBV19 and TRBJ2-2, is DGGITQSPKYLFRKEGQNVTLSCEQNLNHDAMYWYRQDPGQGLRLIYYSQIVNDFQKGDIAEGYSVSREKKESFPLTVTSAQKNPTAFYLCASGGAGVGGELFFGEGSRLTVL.

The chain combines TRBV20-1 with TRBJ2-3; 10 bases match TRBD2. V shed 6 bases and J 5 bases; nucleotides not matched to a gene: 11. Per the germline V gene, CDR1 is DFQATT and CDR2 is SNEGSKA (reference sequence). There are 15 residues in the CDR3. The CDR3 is CSAETRAGGRDTQYF. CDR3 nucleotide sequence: TGCAGTGCGGAGACAAGAGCGGGGGGGCGAGATACGCAGTATTTT.

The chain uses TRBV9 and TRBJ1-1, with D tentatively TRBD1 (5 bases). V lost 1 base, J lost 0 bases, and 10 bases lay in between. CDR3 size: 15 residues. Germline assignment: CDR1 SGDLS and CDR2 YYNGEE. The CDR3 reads CASSVRADMNTEAFF. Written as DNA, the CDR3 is TGTGCCAGCAGCGTAAGGGCGGACATGAACACTGAAGCTTTCTTT.

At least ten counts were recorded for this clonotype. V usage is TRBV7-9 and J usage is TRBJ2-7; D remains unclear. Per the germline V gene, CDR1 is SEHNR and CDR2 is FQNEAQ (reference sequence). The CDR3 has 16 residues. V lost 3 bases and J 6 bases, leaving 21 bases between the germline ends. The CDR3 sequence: CASSFAIDSDGGEQYF. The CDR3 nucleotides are TGTGCCAGCAGCTTCGCCATAGACTCAGACGGTGGCGAGCAGTACTTC.

CDR3 sequence: CASSNTGTSGANVLTF. The CDR3, as DNA: TGTGCCAGCAGTAATACAGGGACCTCTGGGGCCAACGTCCTGACTTTC. The chain uses TRBV12-3 or TRBV12-4 and TRBJ2-6; TRBD1 is a possible D gene (6 bases). V lost 5 bases and J lost 0, with 11 bases in between. There are 16 residues in the CDR3.

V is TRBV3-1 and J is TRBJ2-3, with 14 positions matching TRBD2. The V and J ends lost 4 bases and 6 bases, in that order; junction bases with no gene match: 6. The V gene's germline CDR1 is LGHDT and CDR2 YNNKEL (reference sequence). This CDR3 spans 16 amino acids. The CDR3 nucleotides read TGTGCCAGCAGCCTGGGACTAGCGGGAGTTTCTGATACGCAGTATTTT. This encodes CASSLGLAGVSDTQYF.

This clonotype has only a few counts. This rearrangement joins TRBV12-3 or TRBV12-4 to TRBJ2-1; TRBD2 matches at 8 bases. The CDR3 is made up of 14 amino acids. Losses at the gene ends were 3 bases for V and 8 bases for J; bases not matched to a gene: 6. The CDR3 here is CASSFFGLAHEQFF. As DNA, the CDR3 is TGTGCCAGCAGTTTCTTTGGACTAGCCCATGAGCAGTTCTTC.

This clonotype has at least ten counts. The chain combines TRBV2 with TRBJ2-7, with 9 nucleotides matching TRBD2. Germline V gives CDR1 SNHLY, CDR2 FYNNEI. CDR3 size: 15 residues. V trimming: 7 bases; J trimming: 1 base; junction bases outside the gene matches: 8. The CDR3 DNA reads TGTGCCAGCACCGTAGCGGGAGTAGGTTCCTACGAGCAGTACTTC. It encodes CASTVAGVGSYEQYF. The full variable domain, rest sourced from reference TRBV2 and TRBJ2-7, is EPEVTQTPSHQVTQMGQEVILRCVPISNHLYFYWYRQILGQKVEFLVSFYNNEISEKSEIFDDQFSVERPDGSNFTLKIRSTKLEDSAMYFCASTVAGVGSYEQYFGPGTRLTVT.

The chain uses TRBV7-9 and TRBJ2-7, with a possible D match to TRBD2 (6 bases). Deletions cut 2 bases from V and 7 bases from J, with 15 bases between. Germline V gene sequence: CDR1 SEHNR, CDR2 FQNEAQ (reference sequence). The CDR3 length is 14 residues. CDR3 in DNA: TGTGCCAGCAGCTTATCGACCCCTCTAGCGGAGCAGTACTTC. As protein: CASSLSTPLAEQYF.

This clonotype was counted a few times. CDR3 bases: TGTGCCAGCAGTGAAGGGATTAATCGAGAGACCCAGTACTTC. It specifies CASSEGINRETQYF. This rearrangement joins TRBV6-1 to TRBJ2-5; no reliable D call. Germline V gene data show CDR1 as MNHNS and CDR2 as SASEGT. Trimming took 1 base from V and 4 from J, leaving 10 bases between them. The CDR3 runs to 14 residues.